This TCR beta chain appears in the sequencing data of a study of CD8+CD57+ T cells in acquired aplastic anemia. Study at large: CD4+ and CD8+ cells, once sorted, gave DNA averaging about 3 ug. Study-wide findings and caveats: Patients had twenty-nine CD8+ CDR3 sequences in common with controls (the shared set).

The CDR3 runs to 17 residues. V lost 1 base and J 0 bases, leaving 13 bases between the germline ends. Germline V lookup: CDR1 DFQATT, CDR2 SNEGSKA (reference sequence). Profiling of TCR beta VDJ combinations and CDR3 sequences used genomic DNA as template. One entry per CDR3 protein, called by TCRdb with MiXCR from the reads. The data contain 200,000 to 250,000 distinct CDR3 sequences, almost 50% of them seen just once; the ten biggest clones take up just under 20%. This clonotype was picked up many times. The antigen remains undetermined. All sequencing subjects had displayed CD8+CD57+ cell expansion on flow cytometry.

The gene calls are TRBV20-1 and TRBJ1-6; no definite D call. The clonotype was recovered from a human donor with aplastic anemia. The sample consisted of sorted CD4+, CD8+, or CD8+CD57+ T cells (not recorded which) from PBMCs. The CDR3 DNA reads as TGCAGTGCTAGAGCCCATTCCCCGAGCTCCTATAATTCACCCCTCCACTTT. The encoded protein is CSARAHSPSSYNSPLHF.